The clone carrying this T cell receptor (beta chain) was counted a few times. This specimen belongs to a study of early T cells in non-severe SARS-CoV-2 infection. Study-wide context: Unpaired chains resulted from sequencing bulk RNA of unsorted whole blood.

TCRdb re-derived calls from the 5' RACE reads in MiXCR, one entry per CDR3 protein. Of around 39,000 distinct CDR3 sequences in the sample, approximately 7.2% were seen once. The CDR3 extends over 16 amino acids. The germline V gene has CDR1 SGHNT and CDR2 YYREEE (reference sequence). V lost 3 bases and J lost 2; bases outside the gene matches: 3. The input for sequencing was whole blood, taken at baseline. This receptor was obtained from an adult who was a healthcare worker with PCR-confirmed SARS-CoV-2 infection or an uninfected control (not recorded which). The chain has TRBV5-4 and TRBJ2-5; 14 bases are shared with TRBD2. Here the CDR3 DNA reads TGTGCCAGCAGCTCGGGACTAGCGGGGGCTCAAGAGACCCAGTACTTC. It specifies CASSSGLAGAQETQYF.